These T cell receptor beta chains were read from a single sample in a study of shared clonotypes between healthy human individuals. Data came from immunoSEQ multiplex PCR; TCRdb stores just in-frame clones and leaves some out. The sample includes 2 million to 2.5 million clones, roughly 93% of them seen just once. Sample: naive CD4+ T cells from PBMCs. These receptors were collected from a young man in good health. Some clones in this sample may be carry-over from other donors' samples. Each CDR3 is given with its conserved first and last residue. The D gene is left open where the match is weak. Clone size, where shown, is once, few, many, or a class for clones that have expanded.

D	size	V	J	CDR3	DNA
TRBD1	NA	TRBV6-5	TRBJ1-1	CASSYNRGSEAFF	TGTGCCAGCAGTTATAACAGGGGCTCTGAAGCTTTCTTT
NA	NA	TRBV18	TRBJ2-7	CASSPLRGYEQYF	TGTGCCAGCTCACCACTCCGGGGTTACGAGCAGTACTTC
NA	NA	TRBV4-1	TRBJ1-2	CASSKASGLSGYTF	TGCGCCAGCAGCAAAGCCTCGGGACTAAGCGGCTACACCTTC
TRBD1	NA	TRBV6-5	TRBJ1-2	CASSRGQLHYGYTF	TGTGCCAGCAGTCGGGGACAGCTTCACTATGGCTACACCTTC
TRBD1	NA	TRBV27	TRBJ2-2	CASSFRGTGGSVGELFF	TGTGCCAGCAGTTTTAGGGGGACAGGGGGATCGGTCGGGGAGCTGTTTTTT
NA	NA	TRBV7-2	TRBJ2-7	CASSVGLSGEQYF	TGTGCCAGCAGCGTAGGGTTGTCCGGCGAGCAGTACTTC
TRBD1	NA	TRBV18	TRBJ2-3	CASSPNTGDLTDTQYF	TGTGCCAGCTCACCAAATACAGGGGACCTCACAGATACGCAGTATTTT
NA	NA	TRBV5-1	TRBJ2-5	CASSSLVLGQETQYF	TGCGCCAGCAGCTCCCTGGTCCTGGGTCAAGAGACCCAGTACTTC
TRBD1	NA	TRBV19	TRBJ2-7	CASSDLGQGPYEQYF	TGTGCCAGTAGTGACCTGGGACAGGGTCCCTACGAGCAGTACTTC
NA	NA	TRBV7-3	TRBJ2-7	CASSLNAGDDEQYF	TGTGCCAGCAGCTTAAATGCGGGCGACGACGAGCAGTACTTC
TRBD1	NA	TRBV27	TRBJ2-7	CASSQTWTGAGEQYF	TGTGCCAGCAGTCAAACGTGGACAGGGGCGGGCGAGCAGTACTTC
NA	once	TRBV9	TRBJ1-2	CASSTRNNYGYTF	TGTGCCAGCAGCACTCGGAATAACTATGGCTACACCTTC
TRBD1	once	TRBV11-3	TRBJ2-7	CASSLGQGVSYEQYF	TGTGCCAGCAGCCTGGGACAGGGGGTTTCCTACGAGCAGTACTTC
NA	NA	TRBV2	TRBJ1-1	CASSGLNGGTEAFF	TGTGCCAGCAGTGGACTCAACGGCGGAACTGAAGCTTTCTTT
NA	NA	TRBV28	TRBJ2-5	CASRKTSRETQYF	TGTGCCAGCCGTAAAACGTCGAGGGAGACCCAGTACTTC
TRBD1	NA	TRBV18	TRBJ2-6	CASSLFPGTGGSGANVLTF	TGTGCCAGCTCACTCTTTCCCGGGACAGGGGGGTCTGGGGCCAACGTCCTGACTTTC
NA	NA	TRBV18	TRBJ2-5	CASSPLRIETQYF	TGTGCCAGCTCACCATTGAGGATAGAGACCCAGTACTTC
TRBD2	NA	TRBV5-6	TRBJ2-1	CASSRLAGAHNEQFF	TGTGCCAGCAGCAGACTAGCGGGAGCCCACAATGAGCAGTTCTTC
NA	NA	TRBV7-9	TRBJ1-1	CASTPPRRQAFF	TGTGCCAGCACCCCCCCCCGTCGACAGGCTTTCTTT
TRBD1	NA	TRBV29-1	TRBJ1-4	CSAADRVGANEKLFF	TGCAGCGCCGCGGACAGGGTCGGGGCTAATGAAAAACTGTTTTTT
NA	NA	TRBV18	TRBJ1-1	CASSSNQETTEAFF	TGTGCCAGCTCGTCGAATCAGGAGACCACTGAAGCTTTCTTT
NA	NA	TRBV28	TRBJ2-7	CASSQTYEQYF	TGTGCCAGCAGCCAGACGTACGAGCAGTACTTC
NA	once	TRBV5-5	TRBJ2-2	CASSFSANTGELFF	TGTGCCAGCAGCTTCAGCGCGAACACCGGGGAGCTGTTTTTT
NA	NA	TRBV28	TRBJ2-1	CASSPPQPNEQFF	TGTGCCAGCAGCCCCCCCCAGCCTAATGAGCAGTTCTTC
NA	once	TRBV6-1	TRBJ2-3	CASSERPAGDTQYF	TGTGCCAGCAGTGAACGACCGGCAGGAGATACGCAGTATTTT
TRBD2	once	TRBV7-9	TRBJ2-3	CASSPGTSGRDTDTQYF	TGTGCCAGCAGCCCCGGGACTAGCGGGAGGGACACAGATACGCAGTATTTT
NA	NA	TRBV12-5	TRBJ2-7	CASASGLHEQYF	TGTGCTAGTGCCTCGGGTCTACACGAGCAGTACTTC
TRBD2	NA	TRBV25-1	TRBJ2-2	CASRESTSAGELFF	TGTGCCAGCAGAGAGTCAACTAGCGCCGGGGAGCTGTTTTTT
TRBD2	NA	TRBV18	TRBJ2-1	CASSPGLGVPEQFF	TGTGCCAGCTCACCGGGACTAGGGGTTCCTGAGCAGTTCTTC
NA	NA	TRBV4-1	TRBJ2-7	CASSQAGFEQYF	TGCGCCAGCAGCCAAGCGGGGTTCGAGCAGTACTTC
NA	NA	TRBV7-9	TRBJ1-2	CASSLGSATERGYTF	TGTGCCAGCAGCTTAGGGTCAGCGACGGAGCGGGGCTACACCTTC
NA	NA	TRBV9	TRBJ1-4	CASSVRNNEKLFF	TGTGCCAGCAGCGTACGGAATAATGAAAAACTGTTTTTT
NA	NA	TRBV27	TRBJ2-1	CASSLLLAPHNEQFF	TGTGCCAGCAGTTTGCTCCTAGCGCCCCACAATGAGCAGTTCTTC
TRBD1	NA	TRBV7-9	TRBJ1-1	CASLGQHNTEAFF	TGTGCCAGCTTGGGACAGCATAACACTGAAGCTTTCTTT
TRBD2	NA	TRBV7-9	TRBJ2-1	CASSLRKGTSGSLNEQFF	TGTGCCAGCAGCTTAAGGAAGGGGACTAGCGGGAGTTTGAATGAGCAGTTCTTC
NA	NA	TRBV7-2	TRBJ2-7	CASSADSGVEQYF	TGTGCCAGCAGCGCCGACTCGGGGGTCGAGCAGTACTTC
NA	once	TRBV19	TRBJ2-5	CASSILGVGQETQYF	TGTGCCAGTAGTATTTTAGGGGTTGGGCAAGAGACCCAGTACTTC
TRBD2	NA	TRBV4-2	TRBJ2-5	CASSQDLLAGGRETQYF	TGTGCCAGCAGCCAAGACCTCTTAGCGGGAGGAAGGGAGACCCAGTACTTC
NA	NA	TRBV6-5	TRBJ1-2	CASRNNHYGYTF	TGTGCCAGCCGTAACAACCACTATGGCTACACCTTC
NA	NA	TRBV9	TRBJ2-2	CASSPRLGGELFF	TGTGCCAGCAGCCCCCGGCTCGGGGGGGAGCTGTTTTTT